This T cell receptor (beta chain) originates from a study of T cell responses to AZD1222 COVID-19 vaccine. Whole-study findings and limits: Vaccination with two AZD1222 doses was followed by a rise in Spike-specific TCR breadth and depth. Donors were chiefly white British, with a greater number of females, and clonal diversity was perhaps underestimated.

Measured with immunoSEQ multiplex PCR; TCRdb has only the in-frame clones, and not every one. The profile shows 130,000 or so clones, 84% of them singletons. Trimming cost V 0 bases and J 8 bases, with 17 bases left between them. The CDR3 is 16 residues long. The germline V gene has CDR1 SGDLS and CDR2 YYNGEE. In regard to this clone: Antigen specificity is unknown.

The J gene is TRBJ1-4, the V gene TRBV9; D is perhaps TRBD1 (6 bases). This sample comprised peripheral blood, obtained 28 days after the second AZD1222 dose. The TCR comes from an adult who received the AZD1222 COVID-19 vaccine. CDR3 sequence (DNA): TGTGCCAGCAGCGTAGGGCAGGGGAAAGGTGGAGAAAAACTGTTTTTT. Translated: CASSVGQGKGGEKLFF.